This TCR beta chain was sequenced in a study of T cell responses to AZD1222 COVID-19 vaccine. The table lists this clone with a count of one. Its specificity is not known. Germline assignment: CDR1 SNHLY and CDR2 FYNNEI. CDR3 length: 11 amino acids. Profiling relied on immunoSEQ multiplex PCR, and the TCRdb table lists in-frame clones only, not all of them. In the table there are 110,000 or so clones, about 91% of which are singletons. Findings of the study overall: All repertoire sampling was performed exclusively after the peak T cell response.

The source of this sequence is an adult who received the AZD1222 COVID-19 vaccine. This sequence joins TRBV2 and TRBJ2-1; no definite D call. Sequencing used peripheral blood, obtained 28 days after the second AZD1222 dose. CDR3 DNA sequence: TGTGCTTCCCACAAGCTCAATGAGCAGTTCTTC. Protein: CASHKLNEQFF.